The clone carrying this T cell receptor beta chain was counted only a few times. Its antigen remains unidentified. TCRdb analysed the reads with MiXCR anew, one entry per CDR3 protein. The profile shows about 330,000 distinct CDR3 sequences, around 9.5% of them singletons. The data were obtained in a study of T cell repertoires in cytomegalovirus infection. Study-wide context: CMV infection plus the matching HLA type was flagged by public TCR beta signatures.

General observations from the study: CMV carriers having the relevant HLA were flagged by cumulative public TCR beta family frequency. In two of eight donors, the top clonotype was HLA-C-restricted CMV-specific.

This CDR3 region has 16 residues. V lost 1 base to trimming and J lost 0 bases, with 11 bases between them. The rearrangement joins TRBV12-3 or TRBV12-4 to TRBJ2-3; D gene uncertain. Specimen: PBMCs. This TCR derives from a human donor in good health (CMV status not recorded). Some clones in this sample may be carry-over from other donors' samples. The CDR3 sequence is CASSLGKVTSTDTQYF. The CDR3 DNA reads TGTGCCAGCAGTTTAGGGAAGGTCACTAGCACAGATACGCAGTATTTT.